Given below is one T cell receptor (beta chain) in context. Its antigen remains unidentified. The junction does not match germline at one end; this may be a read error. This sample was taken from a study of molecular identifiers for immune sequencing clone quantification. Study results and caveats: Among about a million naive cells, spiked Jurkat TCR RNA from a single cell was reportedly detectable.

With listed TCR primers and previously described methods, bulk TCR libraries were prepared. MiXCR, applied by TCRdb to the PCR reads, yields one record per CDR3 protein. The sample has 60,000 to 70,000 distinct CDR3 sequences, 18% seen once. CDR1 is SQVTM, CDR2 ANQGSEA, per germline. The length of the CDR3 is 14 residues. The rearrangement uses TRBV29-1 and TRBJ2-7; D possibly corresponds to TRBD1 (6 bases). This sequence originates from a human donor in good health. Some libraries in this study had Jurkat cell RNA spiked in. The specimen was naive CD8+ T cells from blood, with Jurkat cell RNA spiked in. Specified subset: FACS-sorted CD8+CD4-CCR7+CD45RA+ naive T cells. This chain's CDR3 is CSARGVGGVYVQYF. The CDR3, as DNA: TGCAGCGCCCGCGGCGTTGGGGGCGTCTACGTGCAGTACTTC.